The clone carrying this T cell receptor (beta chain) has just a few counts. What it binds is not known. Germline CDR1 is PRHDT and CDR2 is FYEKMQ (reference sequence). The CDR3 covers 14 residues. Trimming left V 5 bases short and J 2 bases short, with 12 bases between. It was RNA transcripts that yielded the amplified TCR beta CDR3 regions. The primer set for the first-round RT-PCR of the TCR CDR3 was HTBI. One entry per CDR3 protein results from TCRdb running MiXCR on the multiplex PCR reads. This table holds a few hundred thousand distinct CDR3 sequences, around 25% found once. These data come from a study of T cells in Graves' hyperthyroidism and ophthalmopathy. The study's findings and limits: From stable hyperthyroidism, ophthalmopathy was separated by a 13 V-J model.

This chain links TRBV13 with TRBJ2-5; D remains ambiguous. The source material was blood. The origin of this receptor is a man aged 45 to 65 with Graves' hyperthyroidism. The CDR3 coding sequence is TGTGCCAGCAGCCTTAAGGGAATACAAGAGACCCAGTACTTC. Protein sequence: CASSLKGIQETQYF.